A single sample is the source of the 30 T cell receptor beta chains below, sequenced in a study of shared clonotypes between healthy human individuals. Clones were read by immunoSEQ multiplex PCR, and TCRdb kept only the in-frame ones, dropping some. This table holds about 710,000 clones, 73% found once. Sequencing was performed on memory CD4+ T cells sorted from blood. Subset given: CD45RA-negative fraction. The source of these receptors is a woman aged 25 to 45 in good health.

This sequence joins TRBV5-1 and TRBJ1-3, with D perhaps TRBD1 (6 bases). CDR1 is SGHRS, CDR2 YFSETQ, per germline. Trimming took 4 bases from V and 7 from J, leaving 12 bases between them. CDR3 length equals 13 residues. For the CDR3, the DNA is TGCGCCAGCAGCCTAACAGGGCAGAACACCATATATTTT. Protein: CASSLTGQNTIYF. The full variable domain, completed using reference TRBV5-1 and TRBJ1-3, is KAGVTQTPRYLIKTRGQQVTLSCSPISGHRSVSWYQQTPGQGLQFLFEYFSETQRNKGNFPGRFSGRQFSNSRSEMNVSTLELGDSALYLCASSLTGQNTIYFGEGSWLTVV.

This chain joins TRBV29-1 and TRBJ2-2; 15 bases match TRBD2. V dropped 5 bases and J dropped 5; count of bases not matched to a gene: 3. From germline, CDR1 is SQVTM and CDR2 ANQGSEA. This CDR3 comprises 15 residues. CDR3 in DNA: TGCAGCGTTCCGGGACTAGCGGGAGGTACCGGGGAGCTGTTTTTT. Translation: CSVPGLAGGTGELFF.

The CDR3 region is CASTEAGQVFNGYTF. The CDR3 nucleotides are TGTGCCAGCACCGAAGCCGGACAGGTCTTTAATGGCTACACCTTC. The V call is TRBV28, the J call TRBJ1-2; 7 nucleotides agree with TRBD1. From germline, CDR1 is MDHEN and CDR2 SYDVKM. The junction had 14 bases not matched to a gene; V was cut back by 7 bases and J by 6 bases. The length of the CDR3 is 15 residues.

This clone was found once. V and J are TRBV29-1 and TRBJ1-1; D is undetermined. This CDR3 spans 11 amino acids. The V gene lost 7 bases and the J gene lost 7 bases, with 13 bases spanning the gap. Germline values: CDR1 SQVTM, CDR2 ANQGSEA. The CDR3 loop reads CSAHRTLEAFF. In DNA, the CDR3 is TGCAGCGCCCACCGAACGCTTGAAGCTTTCTTT.

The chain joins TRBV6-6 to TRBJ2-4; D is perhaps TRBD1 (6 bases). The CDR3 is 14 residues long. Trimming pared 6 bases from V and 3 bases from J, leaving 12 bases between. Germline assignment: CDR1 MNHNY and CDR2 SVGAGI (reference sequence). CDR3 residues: CASRQGGGKNIQYF. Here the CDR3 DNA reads TGTGCCAGCAGACAGGGTGGTGGCAAAAACATTCAGTACTTC.

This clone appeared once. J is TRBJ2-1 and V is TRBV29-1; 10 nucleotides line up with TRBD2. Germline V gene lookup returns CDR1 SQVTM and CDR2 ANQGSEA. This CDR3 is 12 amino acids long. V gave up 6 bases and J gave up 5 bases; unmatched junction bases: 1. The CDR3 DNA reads TGCAGCGTACTAGCGGGGAACAATGAGCAGTTCTTC. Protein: CSVLAGNNEQFF.

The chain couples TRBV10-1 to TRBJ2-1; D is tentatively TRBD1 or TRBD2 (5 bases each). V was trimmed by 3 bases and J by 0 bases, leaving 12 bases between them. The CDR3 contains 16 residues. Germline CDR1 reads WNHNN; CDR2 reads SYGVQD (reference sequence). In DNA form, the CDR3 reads TGCGCCAGCAGTGATGGGGCAGGGAGCTCCTACAATGAGCAGTTCTTC. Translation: CASSDGAGSSYNEQFF.

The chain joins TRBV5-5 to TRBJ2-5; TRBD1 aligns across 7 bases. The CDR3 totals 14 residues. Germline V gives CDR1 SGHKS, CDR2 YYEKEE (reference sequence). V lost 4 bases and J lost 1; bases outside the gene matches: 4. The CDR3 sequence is CASSLGTAQETQYF. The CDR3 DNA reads TGTGCCAGCAGCCTAGGGACAGCCCAAGAGACCCAGTACTTC.

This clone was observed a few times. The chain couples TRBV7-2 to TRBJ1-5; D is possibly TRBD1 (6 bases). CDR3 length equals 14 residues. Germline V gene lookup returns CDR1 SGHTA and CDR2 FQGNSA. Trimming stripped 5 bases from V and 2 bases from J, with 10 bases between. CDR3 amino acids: CASSQDRRNQPQHF. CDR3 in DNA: TGTGCCAGCAGCCAAGACAGGCGCAATCAGCCCCAGCATTTT.

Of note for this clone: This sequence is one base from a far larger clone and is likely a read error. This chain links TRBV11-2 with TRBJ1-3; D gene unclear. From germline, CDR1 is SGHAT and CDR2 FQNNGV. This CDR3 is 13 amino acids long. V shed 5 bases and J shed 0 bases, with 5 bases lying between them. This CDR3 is CASSPHSGNTIYF. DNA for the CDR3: TGTGCCAGCAGCCCACACTCTGGAAACACCATATATTTT.

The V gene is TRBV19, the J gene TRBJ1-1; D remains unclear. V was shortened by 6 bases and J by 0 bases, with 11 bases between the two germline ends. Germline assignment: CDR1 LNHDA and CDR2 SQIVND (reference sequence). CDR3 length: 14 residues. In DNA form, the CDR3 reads TGTGCCAGTAGAATCCAAATTGTGAACACTGAAGCTTTCTTT. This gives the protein CASRIQIVNTEAFF.

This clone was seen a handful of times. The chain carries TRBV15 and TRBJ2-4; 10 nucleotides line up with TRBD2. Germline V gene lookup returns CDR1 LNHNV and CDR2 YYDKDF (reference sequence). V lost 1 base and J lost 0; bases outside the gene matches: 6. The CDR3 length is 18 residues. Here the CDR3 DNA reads TGTGCCACCAGCAGAGGGGGGACTAGCGAAATAGCCAAAAACATTCAGTACTTC. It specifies CATSRGGTSEIAKNIQYF.

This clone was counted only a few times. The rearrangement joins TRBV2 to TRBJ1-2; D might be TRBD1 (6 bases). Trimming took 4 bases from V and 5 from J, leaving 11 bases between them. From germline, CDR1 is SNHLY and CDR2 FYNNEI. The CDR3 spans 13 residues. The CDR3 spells CASSGTGRYGYTF. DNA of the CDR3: TGTGCCAGCAGTGGAACAGGGAGGTATGGCTACACCTTC. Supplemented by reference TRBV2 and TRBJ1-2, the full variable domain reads EPEVTQTPSHQVTQMGQEVILRCVPISNHLYFYWYRQILGQKVEFLVSFYNNEISEKSEIFDDQFSVERPDGSNFTLKIRSTKLEDSAMYFCASSGTGRYGYTFGSGTRLTVV.

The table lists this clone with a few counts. The CDR3 DNA reads as TGTGCCATCAGTGACCTAGGGACTAGCGGGAACAATGAGCAGTTCTTC. Translated: CAISDLGTSGNNEQFF. The chain combines TRBV10-3 with TRBJ2-1; 13 nucleotides agree with TRBD2. The CDR3 has 16 amino acids. CDR1 ENHRY and CDR2 SYGVKD come from the germline V gene. Germline trimming cut 3 bases from V and 5 bases from J; bases unmatched to any gene: 4.

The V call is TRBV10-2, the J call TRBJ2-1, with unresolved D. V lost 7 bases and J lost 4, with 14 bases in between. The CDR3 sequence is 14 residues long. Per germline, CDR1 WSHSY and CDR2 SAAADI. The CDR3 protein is CASTSPTRYNEQFF. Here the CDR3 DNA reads TGCGCCAGCACCTCCCCGACTCGTTACAATGAGCAGTTCTTC.

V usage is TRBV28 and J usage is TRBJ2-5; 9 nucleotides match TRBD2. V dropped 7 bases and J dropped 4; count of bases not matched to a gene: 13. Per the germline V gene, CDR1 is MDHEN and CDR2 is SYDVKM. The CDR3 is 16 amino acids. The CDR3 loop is CASIKGGGTSSETQYF. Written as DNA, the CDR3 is TGTGCCAGCATCAAGGGCGGGGGGACTAGCTCAGAGACCCAGTACTTC.

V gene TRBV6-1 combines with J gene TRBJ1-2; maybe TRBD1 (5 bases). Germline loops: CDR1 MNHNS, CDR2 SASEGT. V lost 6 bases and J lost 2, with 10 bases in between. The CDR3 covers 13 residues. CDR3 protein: CASSQQVNYGYTF. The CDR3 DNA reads TGTGCCAGCAGCCAACAGGTGAACTATGGCTACACCTTC.

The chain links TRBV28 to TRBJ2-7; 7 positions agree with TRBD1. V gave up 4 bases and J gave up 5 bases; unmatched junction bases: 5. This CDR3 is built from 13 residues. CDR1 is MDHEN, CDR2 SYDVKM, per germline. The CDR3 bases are TGTGCCAGCAGTTACCCGGACAGGCACGAGCAGTACTTC. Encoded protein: CASSYPDRHEQYF.

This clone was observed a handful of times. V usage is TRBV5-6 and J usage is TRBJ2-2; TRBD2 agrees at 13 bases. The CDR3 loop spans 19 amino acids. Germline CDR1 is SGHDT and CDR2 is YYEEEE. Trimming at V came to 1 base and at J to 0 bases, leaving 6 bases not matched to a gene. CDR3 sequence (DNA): TGTGCCAGCAGCTTGCGCGGGACTAGCGGGGTTCCGAACACCGGGGAGCTGTTTTTT. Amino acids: CASSLRGTSGVPNTGELFF. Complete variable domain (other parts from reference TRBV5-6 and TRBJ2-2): DAGVTQSPTHLIKTRGQQVTLRCSPKSGHDTVSWYQQALGQGPQFIFQYYEEEERQRGNFPDRFSGHQFPNYSSELNVNALLLGDSALYLCASSLRGTSGVPNTGELFFGEGSRLTVL.

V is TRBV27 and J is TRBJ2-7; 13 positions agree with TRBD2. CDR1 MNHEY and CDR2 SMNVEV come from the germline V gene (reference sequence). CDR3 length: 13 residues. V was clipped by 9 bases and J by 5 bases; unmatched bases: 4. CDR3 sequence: CASQLAGGNEQYF. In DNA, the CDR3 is TGTGCCAGTCAACTAGCGGGAGGGAACGAGCAGTACTTC.

In DNA form, the CDR3 reads TGTGCCAGCAGCTTGCGGCTGGCGTACCAAGAGACCCAGTACTTC. It translates to CASSLRLAYQETQYF. The V gene is TRBV5-6, the J gene TRBJ2-5; D is uncertain. Germline CDR1 SGHDT, CDR2 YYEEEE. The CDR3 is 15 amino acids. With 1 base removed from V and 0 bases from J, the gap between germline ends came to 10 bases.

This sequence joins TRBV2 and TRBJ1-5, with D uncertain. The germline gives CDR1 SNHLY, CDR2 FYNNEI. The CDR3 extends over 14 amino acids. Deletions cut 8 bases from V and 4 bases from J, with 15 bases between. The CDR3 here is CASGPGELNQPQHF. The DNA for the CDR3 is TGTGCCAGCGGGCCTGGAGAGTTGAATCAGCCCCAGCATTTT.

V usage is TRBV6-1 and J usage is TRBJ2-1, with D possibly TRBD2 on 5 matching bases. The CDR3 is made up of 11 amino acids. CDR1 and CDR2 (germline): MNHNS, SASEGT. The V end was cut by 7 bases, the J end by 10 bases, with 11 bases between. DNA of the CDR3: TGTGCCAGCACCGAGGGCATAGAGCAGTTCTTC. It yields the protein CASTEGIEQFF.

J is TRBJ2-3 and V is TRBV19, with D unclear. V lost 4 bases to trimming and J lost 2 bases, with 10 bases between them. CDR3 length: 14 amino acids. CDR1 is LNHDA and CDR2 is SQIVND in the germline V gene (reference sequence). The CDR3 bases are TGTGCCAGTAGTAACCTGGGCTACACAGATACGCAGTATTTT. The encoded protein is CASSNLGYTDTQYF.

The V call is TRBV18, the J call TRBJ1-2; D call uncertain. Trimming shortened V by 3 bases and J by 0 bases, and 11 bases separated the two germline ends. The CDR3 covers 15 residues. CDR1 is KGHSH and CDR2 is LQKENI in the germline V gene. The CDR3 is CASSPGLGSNYGYTF. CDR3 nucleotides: TGTGCCAGCTCACCGGGTCTAGGGTCTAACTATGGCTACACCTTC.

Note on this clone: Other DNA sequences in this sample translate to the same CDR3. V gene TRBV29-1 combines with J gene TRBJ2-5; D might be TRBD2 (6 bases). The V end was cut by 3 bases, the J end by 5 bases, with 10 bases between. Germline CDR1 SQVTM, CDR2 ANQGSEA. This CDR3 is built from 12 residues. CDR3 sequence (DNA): TGCAGCGTTGACGCGGGGCGGGAGACCCAGTACTTC. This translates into CSVDAGRETQYF.

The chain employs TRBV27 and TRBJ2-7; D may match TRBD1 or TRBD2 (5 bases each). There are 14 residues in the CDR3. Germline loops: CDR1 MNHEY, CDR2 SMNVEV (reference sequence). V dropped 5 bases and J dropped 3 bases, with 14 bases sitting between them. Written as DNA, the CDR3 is TGTGCCAGCAGTACCCCGGGACCCCTCTACGAGCAGTACTTC. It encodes CASSTPGPLYEQYF.

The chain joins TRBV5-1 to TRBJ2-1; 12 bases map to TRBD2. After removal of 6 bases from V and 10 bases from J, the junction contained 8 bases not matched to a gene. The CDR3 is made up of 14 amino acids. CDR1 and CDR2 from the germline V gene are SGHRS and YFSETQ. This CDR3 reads CASTLAGGPGEQFF. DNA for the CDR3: TGCGCCAGCACGCTAGCGGGAGGGCCCGGAGAGCAGTTCTTC.

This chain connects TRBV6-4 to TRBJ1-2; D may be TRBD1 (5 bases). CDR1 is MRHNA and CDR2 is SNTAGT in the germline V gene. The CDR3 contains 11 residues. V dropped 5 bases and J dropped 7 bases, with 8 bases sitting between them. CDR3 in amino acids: CASSQGIGYTF. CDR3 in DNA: TGTGCCAGCAGTCAGGGTATTGGCTACACCTTC.

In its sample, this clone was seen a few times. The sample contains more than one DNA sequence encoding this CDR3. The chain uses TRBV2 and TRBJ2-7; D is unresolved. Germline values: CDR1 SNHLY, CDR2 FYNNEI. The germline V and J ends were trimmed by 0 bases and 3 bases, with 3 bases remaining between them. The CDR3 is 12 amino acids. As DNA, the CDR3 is TGTGCCAGCAGTGAAGCGGGCTACGAGCAGTACTTC. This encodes CASSEAGYEQYF.